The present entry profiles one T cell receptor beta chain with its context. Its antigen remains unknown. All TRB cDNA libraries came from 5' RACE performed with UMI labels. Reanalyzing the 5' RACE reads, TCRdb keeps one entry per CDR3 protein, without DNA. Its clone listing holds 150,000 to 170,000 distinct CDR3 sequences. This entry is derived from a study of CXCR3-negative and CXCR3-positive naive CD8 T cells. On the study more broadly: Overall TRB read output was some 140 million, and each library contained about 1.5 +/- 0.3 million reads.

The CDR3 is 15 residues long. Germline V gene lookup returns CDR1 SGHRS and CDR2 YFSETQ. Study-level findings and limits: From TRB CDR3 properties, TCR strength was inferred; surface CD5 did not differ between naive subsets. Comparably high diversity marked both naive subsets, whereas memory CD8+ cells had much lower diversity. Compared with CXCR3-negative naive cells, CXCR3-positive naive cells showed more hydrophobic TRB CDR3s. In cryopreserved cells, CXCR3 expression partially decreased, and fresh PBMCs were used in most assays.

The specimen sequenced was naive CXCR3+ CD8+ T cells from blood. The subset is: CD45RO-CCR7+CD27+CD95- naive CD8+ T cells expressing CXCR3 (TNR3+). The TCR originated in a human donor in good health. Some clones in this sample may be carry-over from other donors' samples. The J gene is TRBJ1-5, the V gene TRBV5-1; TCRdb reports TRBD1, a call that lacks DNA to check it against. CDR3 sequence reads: CASSSGQGGNQPQHF.